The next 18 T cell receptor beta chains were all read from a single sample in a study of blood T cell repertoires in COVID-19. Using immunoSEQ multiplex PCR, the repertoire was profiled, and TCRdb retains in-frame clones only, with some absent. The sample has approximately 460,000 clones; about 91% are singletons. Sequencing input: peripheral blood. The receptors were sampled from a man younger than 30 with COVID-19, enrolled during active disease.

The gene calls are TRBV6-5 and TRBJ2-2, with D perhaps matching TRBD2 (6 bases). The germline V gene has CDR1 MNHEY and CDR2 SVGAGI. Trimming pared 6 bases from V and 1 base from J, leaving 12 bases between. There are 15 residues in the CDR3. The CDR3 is CASRLADGNTGELFF. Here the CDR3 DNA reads TGTGCCAGCAGGTTAGCGGACGGGAACACCGGGGAGCTGTTTTTT.

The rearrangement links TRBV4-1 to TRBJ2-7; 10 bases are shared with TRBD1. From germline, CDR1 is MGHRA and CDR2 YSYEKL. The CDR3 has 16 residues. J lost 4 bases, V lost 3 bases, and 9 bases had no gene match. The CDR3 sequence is CASSQGKGQGRYEQYF. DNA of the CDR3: TGCGCCAGCAGCCAGGGTAAGGGACAGGGGAGATACGAGCAGTACTTC.

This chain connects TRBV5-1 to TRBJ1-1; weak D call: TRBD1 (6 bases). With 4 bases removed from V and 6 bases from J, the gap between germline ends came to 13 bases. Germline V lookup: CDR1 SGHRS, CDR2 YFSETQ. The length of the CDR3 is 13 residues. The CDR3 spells CASSPDRDAEAFF. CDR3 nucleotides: TGCGCCAGCAGCCCGGACAGAGACGCTGAAGCTTTCTTT.

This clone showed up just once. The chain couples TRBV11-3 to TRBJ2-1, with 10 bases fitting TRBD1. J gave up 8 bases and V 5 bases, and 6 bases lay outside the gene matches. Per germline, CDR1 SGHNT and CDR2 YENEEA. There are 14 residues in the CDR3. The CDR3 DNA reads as TGTGCCAGCAGCGGCTGGGACAGGGGCCATGAGCAGTTCTTC. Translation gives CASSGWDRGHEQFF.

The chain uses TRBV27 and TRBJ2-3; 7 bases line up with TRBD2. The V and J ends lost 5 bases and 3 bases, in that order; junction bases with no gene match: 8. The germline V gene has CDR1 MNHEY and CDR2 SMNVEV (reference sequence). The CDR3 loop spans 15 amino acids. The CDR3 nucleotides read TGTGCCAGCAGTCTCTATGGGGGGGGTACAGATACGCAGTATTTT. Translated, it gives CASSLYGGGTDTQYF.

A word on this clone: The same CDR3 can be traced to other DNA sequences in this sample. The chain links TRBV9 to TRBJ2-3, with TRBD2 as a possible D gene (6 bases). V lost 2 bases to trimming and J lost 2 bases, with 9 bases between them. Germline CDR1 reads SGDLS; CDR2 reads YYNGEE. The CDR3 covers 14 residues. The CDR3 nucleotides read TGTGCCAGCAGCGTCCGGACTAACACAGATACGCAGTATTTT. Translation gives CASSVRTNTDTQYF.

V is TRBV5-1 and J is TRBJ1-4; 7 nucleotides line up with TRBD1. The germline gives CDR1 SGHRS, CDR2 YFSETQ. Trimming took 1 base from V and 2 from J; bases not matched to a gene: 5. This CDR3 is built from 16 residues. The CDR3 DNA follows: TGCGCCAGCAGCTTGAGGAGGGGGCTCACTAATGAAAAACTGTTTTTT. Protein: CASSLRRGLTNEKLFF.

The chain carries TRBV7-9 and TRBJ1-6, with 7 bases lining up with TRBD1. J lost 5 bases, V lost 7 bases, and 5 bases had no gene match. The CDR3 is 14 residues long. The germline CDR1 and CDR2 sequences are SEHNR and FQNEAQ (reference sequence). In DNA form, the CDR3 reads TGTGCCAGCAAGGGGACAGCTAATAATTCACCCCTCCACTTT. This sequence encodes CASKGTANNSPLHF.

This CDR3 reads CASRRTGSTGELFF. In DNA, the CDR3 is TGTGCCAGCAGGCGGACAGGGTCCACCGGGGAGCTGTTTTTT. The J gene is TRBJ2-2, the V gene TRBV6-4, with TRBD1 matching over 8 bases. Germline loops: CDR1 MRHNA, CDR2 SNTAGT. The CDR3 contains 14 residues. With 6 bases clipped from V and 4 bases from J, the junction kept 4 bases outside the gene matches.

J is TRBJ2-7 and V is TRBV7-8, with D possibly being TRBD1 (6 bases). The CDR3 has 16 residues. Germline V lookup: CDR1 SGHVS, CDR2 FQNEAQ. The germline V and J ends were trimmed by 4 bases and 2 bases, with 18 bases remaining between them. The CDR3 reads CASSSSLRDTTYEQYF. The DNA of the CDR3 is TGTGCCAGCAGCTCCTCTTTAAGGGACACCACCTACGAGCAGTACTTC.

The CDR3 sequence is CASSFESNEKLFF. The CDR3 bases are TGCGCCAGCAGCTTCGAGAGTAATGAAAAACTGTTTTTT. This sequence joins TRBV5-1 and TRBJ1-4, with unresolved D. V shed 2 bases and J shed 4 bases, with 6 bases lying between them. The CDR3 consists of 13 residues. Germline CDR1 and CDR2: SGHRS and YFSETQ. Together with reference TRBV5-1 and TRBJ1-4, the CDR3 gives the full variable domain: KAGVTQTPRYLIKTRGQQVTLSCSPISGHRSVSWYQQTPGQGLQFLFEYFSETQRNKGNFPGRFSGRQFSNSRSEMNVSTLELGDSALYLCASSFESNEKLFFGSGTQLSVL.

Here the CDR3 reads CASGRAGVNEQFF. The CDR3 region has the DNA TGTGCTAGTGGACGAGCGGGAGTCAATGAGCAGTTCTTC. This chain connects TRBV12-5 to TRBJ2-1, with TRBD2 matching 8 bases. The CDR3 contains 13 residues. After removal of 6 bases from V and 6 bases from J, the junction contained 4 bases not matched to a gene. Germline V gives CDR1 LGHNT, CDR2 FRNRAP.

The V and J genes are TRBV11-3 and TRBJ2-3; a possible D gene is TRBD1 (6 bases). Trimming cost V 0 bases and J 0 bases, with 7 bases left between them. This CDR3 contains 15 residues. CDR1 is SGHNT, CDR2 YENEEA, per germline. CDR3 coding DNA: TGTGCCAGCAGCTTAGAGGACAGTAGCACAGATACGCAGTATTTT. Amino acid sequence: CASSLEDSSTDTQYF.

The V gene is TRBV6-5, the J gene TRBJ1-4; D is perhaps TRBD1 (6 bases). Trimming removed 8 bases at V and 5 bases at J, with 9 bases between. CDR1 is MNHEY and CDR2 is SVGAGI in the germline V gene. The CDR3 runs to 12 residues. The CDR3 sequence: CASRTENEKLFF. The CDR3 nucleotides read TGTGCCAGCCGGACAGAGAATGAAAAACTGTTTTTT.

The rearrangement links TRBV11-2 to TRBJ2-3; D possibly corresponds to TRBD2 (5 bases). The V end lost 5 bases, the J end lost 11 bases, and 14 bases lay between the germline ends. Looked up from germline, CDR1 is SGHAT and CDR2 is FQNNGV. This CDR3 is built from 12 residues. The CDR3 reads CASSRTGAGQYF. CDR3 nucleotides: TGTGCCAGCAGCCGAACGGGCGCGGGGCAGTATTTT.

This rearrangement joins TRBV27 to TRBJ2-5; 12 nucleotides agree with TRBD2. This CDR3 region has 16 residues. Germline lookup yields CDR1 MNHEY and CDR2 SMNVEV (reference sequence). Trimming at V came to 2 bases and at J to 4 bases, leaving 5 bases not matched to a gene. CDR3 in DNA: TGTGCCAGCAGTTTAAGGGCTAGCGGGAGGGGAGAGACCCAGTACTTC. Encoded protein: CASSLRASGRGETQYF.

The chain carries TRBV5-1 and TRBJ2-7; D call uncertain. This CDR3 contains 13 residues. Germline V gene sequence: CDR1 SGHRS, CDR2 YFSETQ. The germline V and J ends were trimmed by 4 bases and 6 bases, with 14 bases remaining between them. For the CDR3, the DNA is TGCGCCAGCAGCCCCCCACCGAGTCCCGAGCAGTACTTC. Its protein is CASSPPPSPEQYF.

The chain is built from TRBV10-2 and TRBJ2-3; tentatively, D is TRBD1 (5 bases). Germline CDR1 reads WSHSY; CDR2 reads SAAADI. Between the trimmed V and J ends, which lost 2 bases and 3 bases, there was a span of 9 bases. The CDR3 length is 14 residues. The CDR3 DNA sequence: TGCGCCAGCAGTGAGGGGGCTTGGACAGATACGCAGTATTTT. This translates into CASSEGAWTDTQYF.